This TCR beta chain came from a study of blood T cell repertoires in COVID-19. Background on the study: Some COVID-19 samples were acute and others convalescent; all came from the United States, Italy and Spain. In each case, the material was cDNA or gDNA derived from T cells, B-cell-depleted T cells, or PBMCs.

Seattle's enrolled individuals joined amid active infection and were then monitored longitudinally. Germline V gene lookup returns CDR1 MGHRA and CDR2 YSYEKL. Trimming removed 2 bases at V and 0 bases at J, with 8 bases between. The CDR3 sequence is 14 residues long. Here immunoSEQ multiplex PCR was the method, and the copy in TCRdb shows in-frame clones only, minus some. The table lists 350,000 to 400,000 clones, more than 70% of them singletons. This TCR derives from a woman aged 30 to 39 with COVID-19, enrolled during active disease. V gene TRBV4-1 combines with J gene TRBJ2-7; D gene uncertain. Sequenced: peripheral blood. In DNA, the CDR3 is TGCGCCAGCAGCCAACCCACAGTCTCCTACGAGCAGTACTTC. Protein product: CASSQPTVSYEQYF.